This T cell receptor beta chain was captured in a study of blood T cell repertoires in COVID-19. Study-wide context: Samples of COVID-19 (acute and convalescent) were obtained from the United States, Italy and Spain. T cells, B-cell-depleted T cells, or PBMCs provided the cDNA or gDNA that served as material.

This CDR3 contains 18 residues. V lost 1 base and J lost 4; bases outside the gene matches: 13. Looked up from germline, CDR1 is GTSNPN and CDR2 is SVGIG (reference sequence). Original processing notes: Estimation of nucleated cell counts was performed using reference gene primer amplification. Profiled with immunoSEQ multiplex PCR; TCRdb holds only in-frame clones, not every one. Clone size and V and J calls were adopted from that table, with D and trimming inferred from the DNA. The sample carries about 68,000 clones, roughly 84% recorded once. This TCR derives from a man aged 50 to 59 with active COVID-19. Sequencing used peripheral blood. The V call is TRBV30, the J call TRBJ2-5; TRBD2 aligns across 12 bases. The CDR3 region has the DNA TGTGCCTGGAGTGAGGGACTAGCGGGTCCTACCAGGAGAGAGACCCAGTACTTC. Its protein is CAWSEGLAGPTRRETQYF. Full variable domain (remainder filled in from reference TRBV30 and TRBJ2-5): SQTIHQWPATLVQPVGSPLSLECTVEGTSNPNLYWYRQAAGRGLQLLFYSVGIGQISSEVPQNLSASRPQDRQFILSSKKLLLSDSGFYLCAWSEGLAGPTRRETQYFGPGTRLLVL.